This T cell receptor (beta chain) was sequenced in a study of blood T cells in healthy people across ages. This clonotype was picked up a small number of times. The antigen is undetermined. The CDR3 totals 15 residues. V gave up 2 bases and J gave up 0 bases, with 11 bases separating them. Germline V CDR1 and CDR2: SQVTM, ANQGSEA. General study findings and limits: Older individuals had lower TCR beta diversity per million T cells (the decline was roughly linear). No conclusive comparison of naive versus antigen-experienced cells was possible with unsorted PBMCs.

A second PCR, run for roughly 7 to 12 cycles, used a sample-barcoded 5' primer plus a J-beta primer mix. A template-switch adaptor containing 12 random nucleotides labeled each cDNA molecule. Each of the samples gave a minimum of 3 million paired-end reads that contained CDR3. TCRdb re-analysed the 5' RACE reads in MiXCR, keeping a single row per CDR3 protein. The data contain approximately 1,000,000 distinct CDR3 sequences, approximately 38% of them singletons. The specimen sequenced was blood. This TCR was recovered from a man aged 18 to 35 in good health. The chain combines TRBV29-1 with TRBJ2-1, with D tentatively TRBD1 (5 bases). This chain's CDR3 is CSVELGQGSYNEQFF. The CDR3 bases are TGCAGCGTTGAACTCGGGCAGGGCTCCTACAATGAGCAGTTCTTC.